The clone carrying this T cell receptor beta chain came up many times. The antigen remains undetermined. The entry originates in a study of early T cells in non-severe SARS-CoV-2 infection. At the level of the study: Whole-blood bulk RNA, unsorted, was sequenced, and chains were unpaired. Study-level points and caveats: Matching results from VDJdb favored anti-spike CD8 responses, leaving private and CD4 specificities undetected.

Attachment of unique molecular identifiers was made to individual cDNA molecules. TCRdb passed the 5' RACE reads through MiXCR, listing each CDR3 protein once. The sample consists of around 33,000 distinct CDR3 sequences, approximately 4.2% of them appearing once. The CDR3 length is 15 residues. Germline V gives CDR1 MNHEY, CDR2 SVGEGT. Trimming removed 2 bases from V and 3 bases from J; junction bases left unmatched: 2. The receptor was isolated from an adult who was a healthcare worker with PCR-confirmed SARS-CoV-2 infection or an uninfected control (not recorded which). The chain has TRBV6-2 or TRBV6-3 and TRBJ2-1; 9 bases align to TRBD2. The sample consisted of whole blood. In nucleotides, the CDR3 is TGTGCCAGCAGTTACCTAGCGGGGTTCTACAATGAGCAGTTCTTC. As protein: CASSYLAGFYNEQFF.